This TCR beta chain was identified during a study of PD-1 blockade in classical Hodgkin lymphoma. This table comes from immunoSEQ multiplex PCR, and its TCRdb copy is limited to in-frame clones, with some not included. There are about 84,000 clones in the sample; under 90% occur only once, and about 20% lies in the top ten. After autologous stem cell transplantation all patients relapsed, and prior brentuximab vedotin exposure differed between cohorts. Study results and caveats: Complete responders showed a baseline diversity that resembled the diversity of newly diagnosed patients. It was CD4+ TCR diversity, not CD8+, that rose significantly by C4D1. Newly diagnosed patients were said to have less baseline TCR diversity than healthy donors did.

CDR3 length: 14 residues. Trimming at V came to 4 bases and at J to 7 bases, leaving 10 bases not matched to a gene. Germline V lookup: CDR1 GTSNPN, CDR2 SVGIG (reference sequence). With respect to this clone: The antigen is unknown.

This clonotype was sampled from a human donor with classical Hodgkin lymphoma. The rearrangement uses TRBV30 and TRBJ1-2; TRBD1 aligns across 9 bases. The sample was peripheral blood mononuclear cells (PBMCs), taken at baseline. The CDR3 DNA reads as TGTGCCTGGACCGTGGACCGGACAGGGGCTGGCTACACCTTC. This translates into CAWTVDRTGAGYTF.